Reported below is one T cell receptor beta chain. As yet, its antigen is unknown. With 2 bases clipped from V and 5 bases from J, the junction kept 8 bases outside the gene matches. CDR3 length: 17 residues. CDR1 is SNHLY, CDR2 FYNNEI, per germline. These data come from a study of cytomegalovirus exposure and HLA in healthy donors. Study observations and caveats: The study recorded fewer than 200 TCR beta chains that were cytomegalovirus-associated. High sensitivity and specificity were reportedly achieved when the classifier diagnosed cytomegalovirus status.

PCR amplification relied on 60 Vbeta primers (plus 13 Jbeta primers). Authors' data handling: In a later analysis, of around 80 million unique beta chains, 9 million to 11 million appeared in at least two donors. Sequenced by immunoSEQ multiplex PCR; TCRdb stores in-frame clones only, minus some. The V and J calls and clone size come from that table; D and trimming were worked out from the DNA. Altogether approximately 74,000 clones are present, over 70% being singletons, with the ten largest covering about 8.2%. This clonotype was sampled from a man aged 55 to 69 in good health and CMV-seropositive. The rearrangement links TRBV2 to TRBJ2-3; 12 bases fit TRBD2. Source material: PBMCs. CDR3 sequence: CASSEYPSGGARDTQYF. CDR3 nucleotide sequence: TGTGCCAGCAGTGAATACCCTAGCGGGGGGGCGAGAGATACGCAGTATTTT.